Detailed here is one T cell receptor beta chain. The V gene's germline CDR1 is SGHAT and CDR2 FQNNGV. Trimming stripped 2 bases from V and 9 bases from J, with 16 bases between. The CDR3 is made up of 14 amino acids. The data derive from a study of blood T cell repertoires in COVID-19. Study at large: Acute and convalescent COVID-19 samples came from the United States, Italy and Spain. The analysed material was cDNA or gDNA that came from T cells, B-cell-depleted T cells, or PBMCs.

Only in-frame clones appear in the TCRdb table, and some are missing; sequencing was by immunoSEQ multiplex PCR. Of 35,000 to 45,000 clones detected, approximately 88% appear once; the ten largest clones hold approximately 9.5%. Sequencing used peripheral blood. The V call is TRBV11-2, the J call TRBJ1-1; D remains ambiguous. The receptor was isolated from a human donor in a cohort sampled during active COVID-19. The CDR3 here is CASSLLTTRGKAFF. The CDR3 DNA follows: TGTGCCAGCAGCTTACTGACAACTCGGGGAAAAGCTTTCTTT. Full variable domain (rest looked up from reference TRBV11-2 and TRBJ1-1): EAGVAQSPRYKIIEKRQSVAFWCNPISGHATLYWYQQILGQGPKLLIQFQNNGVVDDSQLPKDRFSAERLKGVDSTLKIQPAKLEDSAVYLCASSLLTTRGKAFFGQGTRLTVV.